This T cell receptor (beta chain) comes out of a study of beta chain features in type 1 diabetes. Study-level points and caveats: Within each of all four CD4+ subsets, Type 1 diabetes patients had TCRB CDR3s that were moderately but significantly shorter. Type 1 diabetes patients had VDJ junctions that carried fewer insertions and more deletions.

Comment on this clone: Antigen unknown.

Sorted populations all exceeded 95% purity. Expressed TCRB transcripts were sequenced because the isolated RNA had all been reverse transcribed beforehand. Only in-frame clones appear in the TCRdb table, and some are missing; sequencing was by immunoSEQ multiplex PCR. The table shows 140,000 to 150,000 clones, with under 60% occurring only once. The CDR3 has 14 amino acids. Germline V gene sequence: CDR1 SGHTA, CDR2 FQGNSA. J lost 3 bases, V lost 6 bases, and 4 bases had no gene match. The chain employs TRBV7-2 and TRBJ1-1; 10 bases fit TRBD1. The sample taken for sequencing was Tregs from blood. The sequence was obtained from a man aged 18 to 35 in good health. The CDR3 sequence: CASRQGTGDTEAFF. In nucleotides, the CDR3 is TGTGCCAGCAGACAGGGGACAGGGGACACTGAAGCTTTCTTT.